Listed below are T cell receptor beta chains from one sample, sequenced in a study of cytomegalovirus exposure and HLA in healthy donors. Method: immunoSEQ multiplex PCR; TCRdb's copy keeps in-frame clones and lacks some. The sample holds roughly 160,000 clones; approximately 79% are singletons and the top ten take 3.5% to 5.5%. The sample was PBMCs. The receptors stem from a man aged 40-50 years in good health and CMV-seronegative. Both conserved end residues are part of each CDR3. The D gene is left open where the match is weak. Size is stated for part of the rows, as once, few or many counts, or as a class when the clone is expanded.

j_call v_call clone_size d_call cdr3_aa cdr3_nt
TRBJ1-1 TRBV5-1 NA NA CASSAGGAAFF TGCGCCAGCAGCGCGGGGGGGGCAGCTTTCTTT
TRBJ2-5 TRBV4-3 few TRBD1 CASSQDYRGGRETQYF TGCGCCAGCAGCCAAGATTATAGAGGGGGCAGGGAGACCCAGTACTTC
TRBJ1-6 TRBV6-4 once NA CASSAAAGGSPLHF TGTGCCAGCAGTGCGGCGGCAGGAGGTTCACCCCTCCACTTT
TRBJ1-1 TRBV7-9 few NA CASSLWGAEAFF TGTGCCAGCAGCTTGTGGGGAGCTGAAGCTTTCTTT
TRBJ2-3 TRBV25-1 NA TRBD1 CASSAPGQGARWGQYF TGTGCCAGCAGCGCACCGGGACAGGGGGCCCGATGGGGGCAGTATTTT
TRBJ2-1 TRBV4-1 NA NA CASSQGLYNEQFF TGCGCCAGCAGCCAAGGTCTCTACAATGAGCAGTTCTTC
TRBJ1-2 TRBV30 NA NA CAWSASRAGIGYTF TGTGCCTGGAGTGCGTCCAGAGCGGGGATTGGCTACACCTTC
TRBJ1-2 TRBV7-3 NA NA CASSLSSRGYGYTF TGTGCCAGCAGCTTATCATCCAGAGGGTATGGCTACACCTTC
TRBJ1-3 TRBV30 NA NA CAWSVGGSGNTIYF TGTGCCTGGAGTGTGGGGGGCTCTGGAAACACCATATATTTT
TRBJ2-7 TRBV10-2 NA NA CASSENGLTYEQYF TGCGCCAGCAGTGAGAATGGTCTAACCTACGAGCAGTACTTC
TRBJ1-5 TRBV6-6 NA NA CASSYLVTGNQPQHF TGTGCCAGCAGTTACCTGGTGACAGGCAATCAGCCCCAGCATTTT
TRBJ2-1 TRBV7-3 NA TRBD2 CASSSGLAGDNEQFF TGTGCCAGCAGCTCGGGACTAGCGGGGGACAATGAGCAGTTCTTC
TRBJ2-2 TRBV2 NA TRBD1 CASRGTGTNPGELFF TGTGCCAGCAGGGGGACAGGGACCAACCCCGGGGAGCTGTTTTTT
TRBJ2-1 TRBV9 NA TRBD1 CASSGRDRGHNEQFF TGTGCCAGCAGCGGTCGTGACAGGGGCCACAATGAGCAGTTCTTC
TRBJ2-7 TRBV27 NA NA CASSPQISYEQYF TGTGCCAGCAGTCCCCAAATCTCCTACGAGCAGTACTTC
TRBJ1-2 TRBV13 NA NA CASSTRDTHPSRGGYTF TGTGCCAGCAGCACCCGGGACACCCATCCTTCCCGTGGCGGCTACACCTTC
TRBJ1-6 TRBV7-2 NA NA CASSLGRGSSPLHF TGTGCCAGCAGCTTAGGTAGAGGTAGTTCACCCCTCCACTTT
TRBJ1-2 TRBV9 NA TRBD1 CASSVSGGAKNYGYTF TGTGCCAGCAGCGTATCAGGGGGCGCGAAAAACTATGGCTACACCTTC
TRBJ1-6 TRBV5-4 once NA CASSLAGVPYPISPLHF TGTGCCAGCAGCTTGGCCGGGGTCCCATATCCGATTTCACCCCTCCACTTT
TRBJ1-6 TRBV10-1 NA NA CASPYNSPLHF TGCGCCAGCCCGTATAATTCACCCCTCCACTTT
TRBJ1-4 TRBV27 few TRBD1 CASSPQSATGPNEKLFF TGTGCCAGCAGTCCTCAATCAGCGACAGGGCCAAATGAAAAACTGTTTTTT
TRBJ2-3 TRBV7-9 NA TRBD2 CASSRDGGADTQYF TGTGCCAGCAGCCGAGACGGGGGGGCAGATACGCAGTATTTT
TRBJ2-1 TRBV7-6 NA NA CASSLGFGHGYNEQFF TGTGCCAGCAGCTTAGGATTCGGACACGGGTACAATGAGCAGTTCTTC
TRBJ1-1 TRBV5-1 once NA CASSPQPTSTEAFF TGCGCCAGCAGCCCGCAACCTACTAGTACTGAAGCTTTCTTT
TRBJ1-1 TRBV7-8 NA TRBD1 CASSLNRGRGTNTEAFF TGTGCCAGCAGCTTAAACAGGGGGCGCGGAACGAACACTGAAGCTTTCTTT
TRBJ1-1 TRBV29-1 NA TRBD1 CSVVRTGGTEAFF TGCAGCGTTGTTCGGACAGGGGGCACTGAAGCTTTCTTT
TRBJ2-1 TRBV4-2 NA NA CASSQAQGFPSNEQFF TGTGCCAGCAGCCAAGCCCAGGGATTCCCCTCCAATGAGCAGTTCTTC
TRBJ2-4 TRBV2 NA NA CASTRGRGPSGNIQYF TGTGCCAGCACCCGAGGCAGGGGCCCCTCGGGGAACATTCAGTACTTC
TRBJ2-3 TRBV28 NA NA CASSFWATSTDTQYF TGTGCCAGCAGTTTTTGGGCCACCAGCACAGATACGCAGTATTTT